This TCR beta chain was identified during a study of cytomegalovirus exposure and HLA in healthy donors. The CDR3 runs to 15 residues. CDR1 is SNHLY and CDR2 is FYNNEI in the germline V gene. The J segment lost 0 bases and the V segment lost 3 bases, leaving 3 bases of the junction unmatched. The PCR had 60 Vbeta and 13 Jbeta primers. This table comes from immunoSEQ multiplex PCR, and its TCRdb copy is limited to in-frame clones, with some not included. The data hold around 91,000 clones, with roughly two thirds observed a single time. The origin of this receptor is a human donor in good health. The chain combines TRBV2 with TRBJ2-7; TRBD1 agrees at 9 bases. The sequencing sample was made of PBMCs. CDR3 region: CASSEDRGNSYEQYF. CDR3 DNA sequence: TGTGCCAGCAGTGAGGACAGGGGCAACTCCTACGAGCAGTACTTC.